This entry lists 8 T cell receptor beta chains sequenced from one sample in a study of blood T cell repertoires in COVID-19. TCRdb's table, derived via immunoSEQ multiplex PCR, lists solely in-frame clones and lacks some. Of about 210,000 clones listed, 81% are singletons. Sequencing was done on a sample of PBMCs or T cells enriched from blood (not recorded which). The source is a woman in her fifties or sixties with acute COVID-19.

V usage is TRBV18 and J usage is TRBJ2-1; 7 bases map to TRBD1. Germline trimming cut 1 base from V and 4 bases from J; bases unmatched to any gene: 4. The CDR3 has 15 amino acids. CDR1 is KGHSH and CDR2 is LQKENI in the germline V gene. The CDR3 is CASSPLQGQYNEQFF. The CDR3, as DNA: TGTGCCAGCTCACCACTACAGGGGCAATACAATGAGCAGTTCTTC.

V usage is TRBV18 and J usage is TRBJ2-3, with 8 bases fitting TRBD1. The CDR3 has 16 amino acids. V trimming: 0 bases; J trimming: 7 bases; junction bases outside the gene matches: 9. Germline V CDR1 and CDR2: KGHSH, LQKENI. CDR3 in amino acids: CASSPPVRQGANTQYF. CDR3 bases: TGTGCCAGCTCACCACCGGTACGGCAGGGGGCAAATACGCAGTATTTT.

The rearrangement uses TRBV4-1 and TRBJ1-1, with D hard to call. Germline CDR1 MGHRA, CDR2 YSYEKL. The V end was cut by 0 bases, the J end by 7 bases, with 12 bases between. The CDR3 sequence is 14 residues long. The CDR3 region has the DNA TGCGCCAGCAGCCAAGAAGTGGGTTGGAGTGAAGCTTTCTTT. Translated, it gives CASSQEVGWSEAFF.

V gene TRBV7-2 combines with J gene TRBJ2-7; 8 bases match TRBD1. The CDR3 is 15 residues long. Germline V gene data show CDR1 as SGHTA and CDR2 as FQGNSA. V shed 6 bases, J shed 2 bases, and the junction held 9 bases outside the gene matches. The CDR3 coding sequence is TGTGCCAGCAGTCGTGGACAGGGAACAACCTACGAGCAGTACTTC. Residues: CASSRGQGTTYEQYF.

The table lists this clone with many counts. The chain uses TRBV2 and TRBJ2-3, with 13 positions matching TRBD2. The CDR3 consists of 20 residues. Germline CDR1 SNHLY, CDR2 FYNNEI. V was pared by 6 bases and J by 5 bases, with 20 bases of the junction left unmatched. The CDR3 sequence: CASRDFTGTSGNWRLDTQYF. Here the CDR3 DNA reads TGTGCCAGCAGGGACTTTACCGGGACTAGCGGGAATTGGAGGTTAGATACGCAGTATTTT.

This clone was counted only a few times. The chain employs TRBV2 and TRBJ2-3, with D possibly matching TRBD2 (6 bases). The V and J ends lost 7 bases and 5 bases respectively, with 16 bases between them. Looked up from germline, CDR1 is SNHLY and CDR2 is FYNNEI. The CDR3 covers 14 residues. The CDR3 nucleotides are TGTGCCAGCACCCTAAGGGGACTGGGAGATACGCAGTATTTT. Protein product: CASTLRGLGDTQYF.

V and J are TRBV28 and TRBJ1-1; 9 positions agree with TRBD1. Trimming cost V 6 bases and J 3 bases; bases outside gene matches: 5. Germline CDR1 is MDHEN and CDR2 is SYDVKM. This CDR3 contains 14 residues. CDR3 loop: CASSQGQGHTEAFF. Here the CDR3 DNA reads TGTGCCAGCAGCCAAGGACAGGGGCACACTGAAGCTTTCTTT. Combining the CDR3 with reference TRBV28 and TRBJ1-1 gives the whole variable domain DVKVTQSSRYLVKRTGEKVFLECVQDMDHENMFWYRQDPGLGLRLIYFSYDVKMKEKGDIPEGYSVSREKKERFSLILESASTNQTSMYLCASSQGQGHTEAFFGQGTRLTVV.

The CDR3 reads CASSAGRTYNEQFF. CDR3 coding DNA: TGCGCCAGCAGTGCTGGCAGAACCTACAATGAGCAGTTCTTC. The V call is TRBV5-1, the J call TRBJ2-1; no definite D call. Germline loops: CDR1 SGHRS, CDR2 YFSETQ. The CDR3 spans 14 residues. Trimming left V 5 bases short and J 2 bases short, with 11 bases between.